A selection of T cell receptor beta chains follows, all from one sample in a study of blood T cell repertoires in COVID-19. Measured with immunoSEQ multiplex PCR; TCRdb has only the in-frame clones, and not every one. The repertoire holds around 60,000 clones, with around 82% as singletons. What was sequenced was peripheral blood. These TCRs come from an elderly man with active or convalescent COVID-19. The CDR3 runs from the conserved cysteine through the conserved F or W. D genes are given only for firm matches. The size of a clone is reported for some rows only, either as once, few or many, or as a class for expanded clones.

v_gene: TRBV19; abundance: NA; d_gene: NA; j_gene: TRBJ2-5; CDR3nt: TGTGCCAGTAGTACGCCGGGACGGGGGACTTACACCACCCAGTACTTC; CDR3aa: CASSTPGRGTYTTQYF
v_gene: TRBV27; abundance: many; d_gene: NA; j_gene: TRBJ2-7; CDR3nt: TGTGCCAGCAGTTTCCTAAGAGATTACGAGCAGTACTTC; CDR3aa: CASSFLRDYEQYF
v_gene: TRBV7-9; abundance: NA; d_gene: TRBD1; j_gene: TRBJ1-5; CDR3nt: TGTGCCAGCAGCCCGGGGACAGCCGGTCAGCCCCAGCATTTT; CDR3aa: CASSPGTAGQPQHF
v_gene: TRBV12-3/TRBV12-4; abundance: NA; d_gene: NA; j_gene: TRBJ1-1; CDR3nt: TGTGCCAGCAGGAGACAGACCAAAGCTTTCTTT; CDR3aa: CASRRQTKAFF
v_gene: TRBV18; abundance: many; d_gene: TRBD1; j_gene: TRBJ1-5; CDR3nt: TGTGCCAGCTCACCGACAGGGGGAGGAAATCAGCCCCAGCATTTT; CDR3aa: CASSPTGGGNQPQHF
v_gene: TRBV12-3/TRBV12-4; abundance: large; d_gene: NA; j_gene: TRBJ2-7; CDR3nt: TGTGCCAGCACCCTCGACAGGTTCTACGAGCAGTACTTC; CDR3aa: CASTLDRFYEQYF
v_gene: TRBV19; abundance: NA; d_gene: TRBD2; j_gene: TRBJ2-1; CDR3nt: TGTGCCAGTAGTCAGGGACTAACCTCCTACAATGAGCAGTTCTTC; CDR3aa: CASSQGLTSYNEQFF
v_gene: TRBV3-1/TRBV3-2; abundance: NA; d_gene: NA; j_gene: TRBJ2-5; CDR3nt: TGTGCCAGCAGCCACCGAGGACTGTTGAATCACTTC; CDR3aa: CASSHRGLLNHF
v_gene: TRBV2; abundance: NA; d_gene: NA; j_gene: TRBJ1-4; CDR3nt: TGTGCCAGCAGCCCAGGGTTGACTAATGAAAAACTGTTTTTT; CDR3aa: CASSPGLTNEKLFF
v_gene: TRBV30; abundance: few; d_gene: TRBD2; j_gene: TRBJ2-1; CDR3nt: TGTGCCTGGAGTGACGGACTAGAAATCGGTGAGCAGTTCTTC; CDR3aa: CAWSDGLEIGEQFF
v_gene: TRBV7-2; abundance: NA; d_gene: NA; j_gene: TRBJ2-3; CDR3nt: TGTGCCAGCAGCTTTTCTAGCGTCACAGATACGCAGTATTTT; CDR3aa: CASSFSSVTDTQYF
v_gene: TRBV19; abundance: NA; d_gene: TRBD2; j_gene: TRBJ2-3; CDR3nt: TGTGCCAGTAGTACACTAGCGGCTAGCACAGATACGCAGTATTTT; CDR3aa: CASSTLAASTDTQYF
v_gene: TRBV7-8; abundance: NA; d_gene: TRBD1; j_gene: TRBJ1-5; CDR3nt: TGTGCCAGCAGCCAACAGGGGGGTCAGCCCCAGCATTTT; CDR3aa: CASSQQGGQPQHF
v_gene: TRBV27; abundance: NA; d_gene: TRBD1; j_gene: TRBJ1-5; CDR3nt: TGTGCCAGCAGTCCGGGACAGGGGGCGAAGGATCAGCCCCAGCATTTT; CDR3aa: CASSPGQGAKDQPQHF
v_gene: TRBV19; abundance: NA; d_gene: NA; j_gene: TRBJ1-3; CDR3nt: TGTGCCAGTAGTATCGCAGGGTATCTCTCTGGAAACACCATATATTTT; CDR3aa: CASSIAGYLSGNTIYF
v_gene: TRBV9; abundance: NA; d_gene: NA; j_gene: TRBJ1-2; CDR3nt: TGTGCCAGCAGCGTAGTTGGCAGGGATGGCTACACCTTC; CDR3aa: CASSVVGRDGYTF
v_gene: TRBV2; abundance: few; d_gene: NA; j_gene: TRBJ2-4; CDR3nt: TGTGCCAGCAGAGCAAATAACGGACAGATAAACATTCAGTACTTC; CDR3aa: CASRANNGQINIQYF
v_gene: TRBV19; abundance: NA; d_gene: NA; j_gene: TRBJ2-2; CDR3nt: TGTGCCAGTAAGAGAACAGGGCAGAGGACCGGGGAGCTGTTTTTT; CDR3aa: CASKRTGQRTGELFF
v_gene: TRBV21-1; abundance: NA; d_gene: NA; j_gene: TRBJ1-5; CDR3nt: TGTGCCAGCAGCAAAGTTACAGGGGCAAGGTGCAATCAGCCCCAGCATTTT; CDR3aa: CASSKVTGARCNQPQHF
v_gene: TRBV18; abundance: few; d_gene: NA; j_gene: TRBJ1-6; CDR3nt: TGTGCCAGCTCACTTCGACAGGCTAGGTCCTATAATTCACCCCTCCACTTT; CDR3aa: CASSLRQARSYNSPLHF
v_gene: TRBV6-5; abundance: NA; d_gene: TRBD1; j_gene: TRBJ2-7; CDR3nt: TGTGCCAGCAGGACAGGGGGCGTCTCTTGGGAGCAGTACTTC; CDR3aa: CASRTGGVSWEQYF
v_gene: TRBV4-2; abundance: NA; d_gene: TRBD2; j_gene: TRBJ2-1; CDR3nt: TGTGCCAGCAGCCAGCCCGGGAGGGAGAATGAGCAGTTCTTC; CDR3aa: CASSQPGRENEQFF
v_gene: TRBV27; abundance: NA; d_gene: TRBD1; j_gene: TRBJ1-5; CDR3nt: TGTGCCACCAGGCGGTGGGGACAGGACAGCCAGCCCCAGCATTTT; CDR3aa: CATRRWGQDSQPQHF
v_gene: TRBV5-4; abundance: NA; d_gene: TRBD2; j_gene: TRBJ2-1; CDR3nt: TGTGCCAGCAGCCGGCAAACCGCGGGGGTTCATGAGCAGTTCTTC; CDR3aa: CASSRQTAGVHEQFF
v_gene: TRBV5-1; abundance: medium-sized; d_gene: NA; j_gene: TRBJ1-1; CDR3nt: TGCGCCAGCAGCTTGGTTAGCGGGAACACTGAAGCTTTCTTT; CDR3aa: CASSLVSGNTEAFF
v_gene: TRBV6-5; abundance: NA; d_gene: NA; j_gene: TRBJ2-3; CDR3nt: TGTGCCAGCCAGGCGCCATCAGATACGCAGTATTTT; CDR3aa: CASQAPSDTQYF
v_gene: TRBV6-5; abundance: once; d_gene: TRBD1; j_gene: TRBJ1-2; CDR3nt: TGTGCCAGCAGAGTACAGGGGGCAGATGGCTACACCTTC; CDR3aa: CASRVQGADGYTF
v_gene: TRBV19; abundance: NA; d_gene: TRBD1; j_gene: TRBJ1-1; CDR3nt: TGTGCCAGTAGTTTTCTCACCCGGGACAGGGTATTAGGTAGGATGAACACTGAAGCTTTCTTT; CDR3aa: CASSFLTRDRVLGRMNTEAFF
v_gene: TRBV12-5; abundance: NA; d_gene: NA; j_gene: TRBJ2-1; CDR3nt: TGTGCTAGTGGCCGGGAAAGGGTAGGAAATGAGCAGTTCTTC; CDR3aa: CASGRERVGNEQFF
v_gene: TRBV12-3/TRBV12-4; abundance: once; d_gene: TRBD1; j_gene: TRBJ1-5; CDR3nt: TGTGCCAGCAGTATGACAGGGGATCAGCCCCAGCATTTT; CDR3aa: CASSMTGDQPQHF